This T cell receptor beta chain was sequenced during a study of control samples from healthy donors and cancer patients. This CDR3 has 13 amino acids. Trimming removed 5 bases from V and 6 bases from J, with 13 bases in between. Germline lookup yields CDR1 SGHAT and CDR2 FQDESV (reference sequence). This clone was counted only a few times. Clones were sequenced by immunoSEQ multiplex PCR, and TCRdb holds only the in-frame ones, with some missing. The sample has tens of thousands of clones; around 87% are singletons. The sample comprised PBMCs. The TCR comes from a woman between 50 and 59 years old with head and neck cancer. The chain recombines TRBV11-1 with TRBJ1-2; weak D call: TRBD1 (6 bases). The CDR3, as DNA: TGTGCCAGCAGCGCCGGACAGCCTGATGGCTACACCTTC. It is translated as CASSAGQPDGYTF.